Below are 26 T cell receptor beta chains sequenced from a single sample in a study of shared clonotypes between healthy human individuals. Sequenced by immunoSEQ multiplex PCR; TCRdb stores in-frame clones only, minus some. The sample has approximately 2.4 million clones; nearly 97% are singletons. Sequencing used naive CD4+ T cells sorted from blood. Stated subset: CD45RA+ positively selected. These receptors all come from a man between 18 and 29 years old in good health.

The chain's CDR3 is CASSLEPRSQPQHF. The DNA of the CDR3 is TGTGCCAGCAGTTTAGAGCCGCGGAGTCAGCCCCAGCATTTT. This chain connects TRBV28 to TRBJ1-5, with no clear D. Germline-derived CDR1 and CDR2 are MDHEN and SYDVKM. V lost 2 bases and J 6 bases, leaving 11 bases between the germline ends. This CDR3 is built from 14 residues.

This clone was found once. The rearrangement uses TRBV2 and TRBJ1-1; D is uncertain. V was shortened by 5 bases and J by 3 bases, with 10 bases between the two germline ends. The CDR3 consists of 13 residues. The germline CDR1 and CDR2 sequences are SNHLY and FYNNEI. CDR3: CASSHSRDTEAFF. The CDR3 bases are TGTGCCAGCAGTCATTCAAGGGACACTGAAGCTTTCTTT.

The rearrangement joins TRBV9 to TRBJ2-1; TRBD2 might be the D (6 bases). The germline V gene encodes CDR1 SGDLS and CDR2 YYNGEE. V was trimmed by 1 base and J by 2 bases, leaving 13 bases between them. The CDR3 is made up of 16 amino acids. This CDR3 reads CASSVSAGKPYNEQFF. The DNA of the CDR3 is TGTGCCAGCAGCGTATCCGCGGGAAAACCCTACAATGAGCAGTTCTTC.

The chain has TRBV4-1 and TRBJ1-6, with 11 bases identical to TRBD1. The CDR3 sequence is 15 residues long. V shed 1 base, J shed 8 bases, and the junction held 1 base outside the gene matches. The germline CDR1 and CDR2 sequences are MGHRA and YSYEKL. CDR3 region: CASSQGTGGDSPLHF. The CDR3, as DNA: TGCGCCAGCAGCCAAGGGACAGGGGGCGATTCACCCCTCCACTTT.

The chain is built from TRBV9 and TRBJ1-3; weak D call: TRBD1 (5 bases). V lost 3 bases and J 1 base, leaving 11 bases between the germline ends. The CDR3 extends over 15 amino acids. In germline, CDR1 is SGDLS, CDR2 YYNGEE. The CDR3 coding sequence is TGTGCCAGCAGCGCCCGGGACGGATCTGGAAACACCATATATTTT. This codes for CASSARDGSGNTIYF.

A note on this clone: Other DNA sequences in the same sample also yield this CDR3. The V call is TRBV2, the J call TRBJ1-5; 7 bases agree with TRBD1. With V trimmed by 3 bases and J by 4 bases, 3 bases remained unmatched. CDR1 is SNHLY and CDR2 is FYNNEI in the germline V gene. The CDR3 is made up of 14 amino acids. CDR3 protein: CASSEQTGNQPQHF. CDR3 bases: TGTGCCAGCAGTGAGCAGACAGGGAATCAGCCCCAGCATTTT.

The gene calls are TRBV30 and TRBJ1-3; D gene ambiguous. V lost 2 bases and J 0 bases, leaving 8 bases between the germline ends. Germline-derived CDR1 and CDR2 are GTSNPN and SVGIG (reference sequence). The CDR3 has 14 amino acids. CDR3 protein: CAWSSESSGNTIYF. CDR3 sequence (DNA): TGTGCCTGGAGTAGCGAAAGCTCTGGAAACACCATATATTTT.

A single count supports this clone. As DNA, the CDR3 is TGTGCCAGCAGTGATGAGGGTTGGGGGGGAGAGACCCAGTACTTC. Its translation is CASSDEGWGGETQYF. The V call is TRBV2, the J call TRBJ2-5, with TRBD2 matching 7 bases. The V gene's germline CDR1 is SNHLY and CDR2 FYNNEI. The length of the CDR3 is 15 residues. Unmatched junction bases numbered 8, after V lost 3 bases and J lost 4 bases. The full variable domain, with the rest looked up from reference TRBV2 and TRBJ2-5, is EPEVTQTPSHQVTQMGQEVILRCVPISNHLYFYWYRQILGQKVEFLVSFYNNEISEKSEIFDDQFSVERPDGSNFTLKIRSTKLEDSAMYFCASSDEGWGGETQYFGPGTRLLVL.

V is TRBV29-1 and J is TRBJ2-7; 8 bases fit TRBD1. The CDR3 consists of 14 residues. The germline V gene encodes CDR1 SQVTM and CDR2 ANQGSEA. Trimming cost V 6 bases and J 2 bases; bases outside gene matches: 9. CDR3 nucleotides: TGCAGCGTGTCGGGACAGGTAACTCCCTACGAGCAGTACTTC. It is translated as CSVSGQVTPYEQYF.

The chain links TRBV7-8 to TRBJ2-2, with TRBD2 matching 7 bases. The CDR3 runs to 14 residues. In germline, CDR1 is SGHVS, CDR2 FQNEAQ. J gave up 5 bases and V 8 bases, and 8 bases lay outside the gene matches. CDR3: CASGVLADTGELFF. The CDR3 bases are TGTGCCAGCGGGGTGCTAGCGGATACCGGGGAGCTGTTTTTT.

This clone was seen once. The CDR3 protein is CAWLKTAGTEAFF. The CDR3 DNA reads as TGTGCCTGGTTAAAGACAGCGGGAACTGAAGCTTTCTTT. The chain carries TRBV30 and TRBJ1-1; perhaps TRBD1 as D (5 bases). CDR1 GTSNPN and CDR2 SVGIG come from the germline V gene (reference sequence). V lost 5 bases and J 5 bases, leaving 15 bases between the germline ends. CDR3 length: 13 residues.

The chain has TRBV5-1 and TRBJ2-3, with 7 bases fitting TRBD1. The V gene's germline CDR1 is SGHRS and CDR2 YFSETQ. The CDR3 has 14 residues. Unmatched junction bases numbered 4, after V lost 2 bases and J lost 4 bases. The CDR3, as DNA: TGCGCCAGCAGCTTCCGCAGGGGGTCAGATACGCAGTATTTT. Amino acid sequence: CASSFRRGSDTQYF.

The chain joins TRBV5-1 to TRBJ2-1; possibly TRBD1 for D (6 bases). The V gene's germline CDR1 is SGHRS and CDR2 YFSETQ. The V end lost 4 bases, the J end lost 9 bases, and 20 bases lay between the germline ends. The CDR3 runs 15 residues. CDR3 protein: CASSILPGHRTEQFF. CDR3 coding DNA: TGCGCCAGCAGCATCTTACCGGGACACAGGACTGAGCAGTTCTTC.

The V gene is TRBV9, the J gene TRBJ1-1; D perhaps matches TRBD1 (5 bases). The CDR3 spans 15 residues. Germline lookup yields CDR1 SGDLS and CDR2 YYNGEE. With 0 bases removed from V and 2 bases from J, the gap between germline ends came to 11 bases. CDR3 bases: TGTGCCAGCAGCGTAGCTGAGGGGCGAAACACTGAAGCTTTCTTT. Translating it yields CASSVAEGRNTEAFF.

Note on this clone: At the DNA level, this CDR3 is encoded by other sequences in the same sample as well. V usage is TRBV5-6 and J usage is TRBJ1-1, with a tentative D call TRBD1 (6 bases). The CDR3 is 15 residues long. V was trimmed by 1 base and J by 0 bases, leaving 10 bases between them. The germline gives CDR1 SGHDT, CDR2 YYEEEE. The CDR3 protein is CASSLPGALNTEAFF. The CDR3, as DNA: TGTGCCAGCAGCTTGCCAGGGGCCTTGAACACTGAAGCTTTCTTT.

The CDR3: CASARPHDTEAFF. The CDR3 DNA reads as TGTGCCAGCGCGAGACCGCATGACACTGAAGCTTTCTTT. This chain connects TRBV28 to TRBJ1-1; D is uncertain. The length of the CDR3 is 13 residues. With 8 bases removed from V and 3 bases from J, the gap between germline ends came to 13 bases. The germline CDR1 and CDR2 sequences are MDHEN and SYDVKM.

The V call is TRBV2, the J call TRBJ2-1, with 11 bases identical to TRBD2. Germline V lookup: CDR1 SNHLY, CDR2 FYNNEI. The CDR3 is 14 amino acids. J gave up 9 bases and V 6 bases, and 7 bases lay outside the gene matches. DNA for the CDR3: TGTGCCAGCAGGGAAATTGGACTAGCGGGTGAGCAGTTCTTC. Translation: CASREIGLAGEQFF.

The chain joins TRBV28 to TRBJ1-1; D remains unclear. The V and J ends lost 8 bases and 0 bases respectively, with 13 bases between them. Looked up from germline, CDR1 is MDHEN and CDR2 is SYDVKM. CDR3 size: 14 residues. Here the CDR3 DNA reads TGTGCCAGCGGGCAATTTGGCATGAACACTGAAGCTTTCTTT. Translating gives CASGQFGMNTEAFF.

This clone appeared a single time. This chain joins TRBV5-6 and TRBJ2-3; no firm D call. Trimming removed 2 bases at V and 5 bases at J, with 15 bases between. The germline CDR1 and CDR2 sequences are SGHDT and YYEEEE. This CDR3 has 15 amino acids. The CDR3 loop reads CASSLVTGKGDTQYF. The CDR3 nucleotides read TGTGCCAGCAGCTTAGTAACCGGAAAGGGAGATACGCAGTATTTT.

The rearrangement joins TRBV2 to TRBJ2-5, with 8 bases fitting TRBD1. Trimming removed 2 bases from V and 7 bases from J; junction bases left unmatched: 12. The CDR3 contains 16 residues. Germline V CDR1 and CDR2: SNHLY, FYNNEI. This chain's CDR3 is CASSEFGQGLMTTQYF. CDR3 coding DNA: TGTGCCAGCAGTGAATTCGGACAGGGCCTTATGACGACCCAGTACTTC. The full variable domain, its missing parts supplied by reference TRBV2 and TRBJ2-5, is EPEVTQTPSHQVTQMGQEVILRCVPISNHLYFYWYRQILGQKVEFLVSFYNNEISEKSEIFDDQFSVERPDGSNFTLKIRSTKLEDSAMYFCASSEFGQGLMTTQYFGPGTRLLVL.

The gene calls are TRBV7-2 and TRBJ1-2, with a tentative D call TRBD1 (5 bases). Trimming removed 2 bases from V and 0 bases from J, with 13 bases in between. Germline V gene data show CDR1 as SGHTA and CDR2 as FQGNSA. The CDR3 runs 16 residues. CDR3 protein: CASSLQGLIPNYGYTF. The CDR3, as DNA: TGTGCCAGCAGCTTACAGGGCCTAATTCCTAACTATGGCTACACCTTC.

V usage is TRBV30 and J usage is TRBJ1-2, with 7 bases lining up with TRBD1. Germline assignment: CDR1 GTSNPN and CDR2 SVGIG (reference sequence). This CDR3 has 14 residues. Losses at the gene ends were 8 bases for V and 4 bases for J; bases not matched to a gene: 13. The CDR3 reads CAAYGRDSLYGYTF. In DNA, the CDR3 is TGTGCCGCCTACGGCCGGGACAGTCTCTATGGCTACACCTTC. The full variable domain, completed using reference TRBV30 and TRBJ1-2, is SQTIHQWPATLVQPVGSPLSLECTVEGTSNPNLYWYRQAAGRGLQLLFYSVGIGQISSEVPQNLSASRPQDRQFILSSKKLLLSDSGFYLCAAYGRDSLYGYTFGSGTRLTVV.

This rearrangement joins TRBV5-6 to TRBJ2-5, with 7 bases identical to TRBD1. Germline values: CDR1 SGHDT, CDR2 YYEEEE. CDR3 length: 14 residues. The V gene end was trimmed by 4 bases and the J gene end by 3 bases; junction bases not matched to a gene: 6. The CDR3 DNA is TGTGCCAGCAGCGTGACAGGGTCTGAAGAGACCCAGTACTTC. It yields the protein CASSVTGSEETQYF.

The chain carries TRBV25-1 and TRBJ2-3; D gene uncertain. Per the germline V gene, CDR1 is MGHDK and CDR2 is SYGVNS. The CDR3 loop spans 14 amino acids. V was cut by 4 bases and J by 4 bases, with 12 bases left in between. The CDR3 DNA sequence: TGTGCCAGCAGTGCCGGGCTTTCCGCAGATACGCAGTATTTT. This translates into CASSAGLSADTQYF. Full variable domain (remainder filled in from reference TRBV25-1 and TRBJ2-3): EADIYQTPRYLVIGTGKKITLECSQTMGHDKMYWYQQDPGMELHLIHYSYGVNSTEKGDLSSESTVSRIRTEHFPLTLESARPSHTSQYLCASSAGLSADTQYFGPGTRLTVL.

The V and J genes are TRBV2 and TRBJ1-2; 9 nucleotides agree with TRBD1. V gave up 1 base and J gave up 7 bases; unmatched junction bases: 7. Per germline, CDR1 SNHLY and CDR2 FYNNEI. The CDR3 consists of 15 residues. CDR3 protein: CASSEVVQGAGGYTF. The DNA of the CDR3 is TGTGCCAGCAGTGAAGTTGTACAGGGGGCTGGTGGCTACACCTTC.

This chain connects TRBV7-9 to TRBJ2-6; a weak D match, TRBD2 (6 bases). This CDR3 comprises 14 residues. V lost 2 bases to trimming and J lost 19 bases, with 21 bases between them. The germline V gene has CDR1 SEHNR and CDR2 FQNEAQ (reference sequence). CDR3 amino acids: CASSLNNRPGLLTF. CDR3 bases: TGTGCCAGCAGCTTAAATAACCGACCGGGACTGCTAACTTTC.